The rows below give T cell receptor beta chains drawn from one sample of a study of blood T cells in healthy people across ages. One entry per CDR3 protein results from TCRdb running MiXCR on the 5' RACE reads. In the table there are about 1.8 million distinct CDR3 sequences, around half of which are singletons. The source material was blood. These TCRs come from a woman in her 40s in good health. Both conserved end residues are part of each CDR3. A D gene is named only where the DNA matches it firmly. Some rows have no size entry. The others give once, few or many, or a class for an expanded clone.

d_call | clone_size | j_call | v_call | cdr3_aa | cdr3_nt
NA | NA | TRBJ1-5 | TRBV11-1 | CASSLEGPNQPQHF | TGTGCCAGCAGCTTAGAAGGGCCCAATCAGCCCCAGCATTTT
NA | NA | TRBJ2-7 | TRBV13 | CASSSRTDEQYF | TGTGCCAGCAGCTCCCGGACAGACGAGCAGTACTTC
TRBD2 | NA | TRBJ2-7 | TRBV4-2 | CASSPELAGGPYEQYF | TGTGCCAGCAGCCCCGAACTAGCGGGGGGCCCCTACGAGCAGTACTTC
TRBD1 | NA | TRBJ2-1 | TRBV6-2/TRBV6-3 | CASRGSTGGSSNEQFF | TGTGCCAGCAGAGGAAGTACAGGGGGCTCAAGCAATGAGCAGTTCTTC
NA | few | TRBJ1-1 | TRBV12-3/TRBV12-4 | CASSSGATNTEAFF | TGTGCCAGCAGTTCAGGGGCGACGAACACTGAAGCTTTCTTT
NA | NA | TRBJ1-1 | TRBV6-5 | CASSYNGPPTGDNTEAFF | TGTGCCAGCAGTTACAATGGACCCCCGACAGGAGACAACACTGAAGCTTTCTTT
TRBD2 | NA | TRBJ2-3 | TRBV12-3/TRBV12-4 | CASSQLGRAGADTQYF | TGTGCCAGCAGCCAACTGGGCAGAGCGGGAGCAGATACGCAGTATTTT
TRBD1 | NA | TRBJ2-7 | TRBV6-5 | CASSYAKQGLYEQYF | TGTGCCAGCAGTTACGCGAAACAGGGGTTGTACGAGCAGTACTTC
TRBD1 | NA | TRBJ1-2 | TRBV24-1 | CATSDRGGRYGYTF | TGTGCCACCAGTGACCGAGGGGGCCGATATGGCTACACCTTC
TRBD2 | few | TRBJ2-3 | TRBV10-3 | CASSGGNTQYF | TGTGCCAGCAGCGGGGGTAATACGCAGTATTTT
TRBD2 | NA | TRBJ2-7 | TRBV2 | CASPGTSGGPEQYF | TGTGCCAGCCCTGGGACTAGCGGGGGACCCGAGCAGTACTTC
TRBD1 | few | TRBJ2-7 | TRBV7-2 | CASSADRTLSYEQYF | TGTGCCAGCAGCGCGGACAGGACTCTCTCCTACGAGCAGTACTTC
NA | few | TRBJ2-7 | TRBV7-6 | CASSPGTAPPHEQYF | TGTGCCAGCAGCCCTGGGACTGCCCCTCCCCACGAGCAGTACTTC
TRBD1 | NA | TRBJ1-2 | TRBV12-3/TRBV12-4 | CASSLLAGGNYGYTF | TGTGCCAGCAGTTTATTGGCAGGGGGCAACTATGGCTACACCTTC
NA | few | TRBJ2-3 | TRBV12-3/TRBV12-4 | CASSLRAGLGTDTQYF | TGTGCCAGCAGTTTAAGGGCAGGGTTGGGCACAGATACGCAGTATTTT
NA | NA | TRBJ2-5 | TRBV20-1 | CSVTTPGRQETQYF | TGCAGTGTTACCACCCCGGGACGGCAAGAGACCCAGTACTTC
NA | NA | TRBJ1-2 | TRBV5-1 | CASSLTTLTYGYTF | TGCGCCAGCAGCCTGACGACGCTTACCTATGGCTACACCTTC
NA | once | TRBJ1-2 | TRBV4-2 | CASSQDISSNYGYTF | TGTGCCAGCAGCCAAGATATTTCGAGTAACTATGGCTACACCTTC
NA | NA | TRBJ2-3 | TRBV15 | CATSRDQAAGADTQYF | TGTGCCACCAGCAGAGATCAGGCAGCCGGGGCAGATACGCAGTATTTT
NA | NA | TRBJ2-3 | TRBV4-3 | CASSQEVRGTTDTQYF | TGCGCCAGCAGCCAAGAGGTCCGGGGAACAACAGATACGCAGTATTTT
TRBD2 | NA | TRBJ2-1 | TRBV20-1 | CSALAGGPHNEQFF | TGCAGTGCCCTAGCGGGGGGGCCCCACAATGAGCAGTTCTTC
NA | few | TRBJ1-6 | TRBV20-1 | CSARGPDSYNSPLHF | TGCAGTGCTAGAGGTCCGGACAGTTATAATTCACCCCTCCACTTT
NA | few | TRBJ1-5 | TRBV12-3/TRBV12-4 | CASGEGQPQHF | TGTGCCAGCGGGGAGGGTCAGCCCCAGCATTTT
TRBD2 | NA | TRBJ2-1 | TRBV24-1 | CATSDASGGNNEQFF | TGTGCCACCAGTGACGCGAGCGGGGGTAACAATGAGCAGTTCTTC
TRBD2 | NA | TRBJ2-7 | TRBV7-8 | CASSLDRLASYNEQYF | TGTGCCAGCAGCTTAGACAGACTAGCCTCTTACAATGAGCAGTACTTC
NA | NA | TRBJ1-6 | TRBV12-3/TRBV12-4 | CASSYLTGFNSPLHF | TGTGCCAGCAGCTACTTAACAGGTTTTAATTCACCCCTCCACTTT
NA | NA | TRBJ2-5 | TRBV3-1 | CASSEGDIKKGETQYF | TGTGCCAGCAGCGAGGGGGACATAAAAAAAGGAGAGACCCAGTACTTC